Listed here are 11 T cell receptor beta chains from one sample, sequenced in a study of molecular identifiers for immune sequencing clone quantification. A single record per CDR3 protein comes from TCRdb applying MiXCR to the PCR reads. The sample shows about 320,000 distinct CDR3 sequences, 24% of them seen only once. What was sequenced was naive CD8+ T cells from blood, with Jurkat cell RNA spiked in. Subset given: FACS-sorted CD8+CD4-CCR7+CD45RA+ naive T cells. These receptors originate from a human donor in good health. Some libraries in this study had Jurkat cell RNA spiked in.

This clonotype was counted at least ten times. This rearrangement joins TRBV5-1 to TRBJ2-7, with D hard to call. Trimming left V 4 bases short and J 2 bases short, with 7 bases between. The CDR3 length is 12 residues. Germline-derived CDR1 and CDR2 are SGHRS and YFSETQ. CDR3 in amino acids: CASSANTYEQYF. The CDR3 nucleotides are TGCGCCAGCAGCGCCAACACCTACGAGCAGTACTTC.

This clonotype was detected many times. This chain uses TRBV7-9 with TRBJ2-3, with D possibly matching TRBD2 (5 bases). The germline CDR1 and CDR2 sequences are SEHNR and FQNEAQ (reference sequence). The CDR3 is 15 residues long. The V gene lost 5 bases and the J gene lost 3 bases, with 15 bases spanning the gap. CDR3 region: CASSPLKDLTDTQYF. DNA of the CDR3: TGTGCCAGCAGCCCTTTAAAGGACTTAACAGATACGCAGTATTTT.

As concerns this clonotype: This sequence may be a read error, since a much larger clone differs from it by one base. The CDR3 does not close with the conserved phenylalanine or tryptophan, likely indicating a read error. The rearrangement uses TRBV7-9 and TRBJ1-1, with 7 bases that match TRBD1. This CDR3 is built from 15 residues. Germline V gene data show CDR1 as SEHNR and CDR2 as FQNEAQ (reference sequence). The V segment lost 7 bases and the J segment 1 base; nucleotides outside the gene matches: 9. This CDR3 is CASTTSSGGNTEAFY. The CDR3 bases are TGTGCCAGCACAACATCGTCAGGGGGGAACACTGAAGCTTTCTAT.

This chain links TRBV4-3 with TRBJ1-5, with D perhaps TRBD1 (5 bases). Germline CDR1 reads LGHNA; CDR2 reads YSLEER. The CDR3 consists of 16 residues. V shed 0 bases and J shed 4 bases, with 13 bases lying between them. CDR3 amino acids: CASSQDRGAMNQPQHF. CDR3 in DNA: TGCGCCAGCAGCCAAGATCGCGGGGCAATGAATCAGCCCCAGCATTTT.

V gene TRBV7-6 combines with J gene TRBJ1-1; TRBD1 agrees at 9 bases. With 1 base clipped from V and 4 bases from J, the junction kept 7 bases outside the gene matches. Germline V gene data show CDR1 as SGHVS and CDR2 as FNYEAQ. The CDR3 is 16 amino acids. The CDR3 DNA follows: TGTGCCAGCAGCTTAGTTACAGGGGGCGCGGGCACTGAAGCTTTCTTT. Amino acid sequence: CASSLVTGGAGTEAFF.

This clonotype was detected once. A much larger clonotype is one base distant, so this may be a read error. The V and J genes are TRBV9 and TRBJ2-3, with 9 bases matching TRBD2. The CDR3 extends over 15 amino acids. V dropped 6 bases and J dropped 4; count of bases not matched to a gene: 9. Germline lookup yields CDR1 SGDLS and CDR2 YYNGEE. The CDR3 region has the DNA TGTGCCAGCAACGTCGGGACTAGCCTCGCAGATACGCAGTATTTT. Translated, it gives CASNVGTSLADTQYF.

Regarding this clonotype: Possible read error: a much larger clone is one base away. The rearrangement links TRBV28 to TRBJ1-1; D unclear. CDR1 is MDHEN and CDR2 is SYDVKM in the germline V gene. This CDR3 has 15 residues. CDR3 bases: TGTGCCAGCATCCCGGGCCCGGGGATGAACACTGGAGCTTTCTTT. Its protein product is CASIPGPGMNTGAFF. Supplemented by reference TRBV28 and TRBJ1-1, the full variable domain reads DVKVTQSSRYLVKRTGEKVFLECVQDMDHENMFWYRQDPGLGLRLIYFSYDVKMKEKGDIPEGYSVSREKKERFSLILESASTNQTSMYLCASIPGPGMNTGAFFGQGTRLTVV.

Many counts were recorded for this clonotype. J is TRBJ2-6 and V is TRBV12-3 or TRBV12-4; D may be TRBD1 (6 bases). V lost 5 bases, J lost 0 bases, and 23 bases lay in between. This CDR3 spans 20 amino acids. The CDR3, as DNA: TGTGCCAGCAGTACAGGACAGCCGGGCCGTCGTAGCTCTGGGGCCAACGTCCTGACTTTC. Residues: CASSTGQPGRRSSGANVLTF.

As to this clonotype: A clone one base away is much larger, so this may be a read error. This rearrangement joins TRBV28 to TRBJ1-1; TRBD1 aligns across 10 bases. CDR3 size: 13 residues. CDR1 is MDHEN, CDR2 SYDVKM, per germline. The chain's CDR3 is CDSRRDRGTEAFF. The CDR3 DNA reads TGTGACAGCAGACGGGACAGGGGTACTGAAGCTTTCTTT.

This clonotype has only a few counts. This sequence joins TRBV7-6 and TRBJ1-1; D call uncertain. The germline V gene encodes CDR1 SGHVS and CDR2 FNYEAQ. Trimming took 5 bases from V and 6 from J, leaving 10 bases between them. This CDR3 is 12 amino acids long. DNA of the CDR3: TGTGCCAGCAGCCCAACCACCGCTGAAGCTTTCTTT. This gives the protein CASSPTTAEAFF.

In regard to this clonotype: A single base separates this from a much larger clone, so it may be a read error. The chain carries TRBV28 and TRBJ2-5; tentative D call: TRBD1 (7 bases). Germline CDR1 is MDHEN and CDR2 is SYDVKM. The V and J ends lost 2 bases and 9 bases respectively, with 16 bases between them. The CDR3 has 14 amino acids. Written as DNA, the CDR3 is TGTGCCAGCAGTTTAGGGGACAGAAGGGAGGCCCAGTACTTC. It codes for CASSLGDRREAQYF.